The present T cell receptor beta chain was sequenced within a study of blood T cells in healthy people across ages. Germline loops: CDR1 LNHDA, CDR2 SQIVND (reference sequence). Between the trimmed V and J ends, which lost 3 bases and 4 bases, there was a span of 5 bases. The CDR3 contains 12 residues. For the second PCR, which ran for roughly 6 to 12 cycles, a sample-barcoded 5' primer and a J-beta primer mix were used. TCRdb analysed the 5' RACE reads with MiXCR anew, one entry per CDR3 protein. This table holds about 640,000 distinct CDR3 sequences, approximately 30% found once. V is TRBV19 and J is TRBJ2-3; D ambiguous. The TCR sequence derives from a woman over 75 in good health. What was sequenced was blood. The CDR3 reads CASSIRADTQYF. In DNA form, the CDR3 reads TGTGCCAGTAGTATTAGGGCAGATACGCAGTATTTT.